This TCR beta chain was observed in a study of blood T cells in healthy people across ages. Study as a whole: About one barcoded TCR beta cDNA was captured per two T cells.

The authors ran a second PCR of roughly 6 to 12 cycles using a sample-barcoded 5' primer and a J-beta primer mix. TCRdb analysed the 5' RACE reads with MiXCR anew, one entry per CDR3 protein. The sample has 1,300,000 or so distinct CDR3 sequences; roughly 64% are singletons. The sequence derives from a man aged 18 to 35 in good health. The sample was blood.

The CDR3 sequence is CSVEDPQGGETQYF. CDR3 DNA: TGCAGCGTTGAAGATCCTCAGGGTGGGGAGACCCAGTACTTC. The V gene is TRBV29-1, the J gene TRBJ2-5; possible D gene TRBD1, 5 bases. V lost 0 bases and J 5 bases, leaving 13 bases between the germline ends. CDR3 size: 14 residues. The germline V gene has CDR1 SQVTM and CDR2 ANQGSEA. Combining the CDR3 with reference TRBV29-1 and TRBJ2-5 gives the whole variable domain SAVISQKPSRDICQRGTSLTIQCQVDSQVTMMFWYRQQPGQSLTLIATANQGSEATYESGFVIDKFPISRPNLTFSTLTVSNMSPEDSSIYLCSVEDPQGGETQYFGPGTRLLVL.